Shown below are 29 T cell receptor beta chains from a single sample sequenced in a study of T cells in Graves' hyperthyroidism and ophthalmopathy. TCR beta CDR3 region amplification was performed from RNA transcripts. The HTBI set primed first-round TCR CDR3 RT-PCR. TCRdb recomputed calls from the multiplex PCR reads with MiXCR, one row per CDR3 protein. The table has under 400,000 distinct CDR3 sequences, over 12% seen once; the top ten hold approximately 20%. The sequenced sample was blood. The receptors come from a woman between 55 and 75 years old with Graves' ophthalmopathy.

This clonotype was seen a few times. The genes are TRBV12-5 and TRBJ1-5, with 9 bases fitting TRBD1. Germline V lookup: CDR1 LGHNT, CDR2 FRNRAP. Trimming took 6 bases from V and 5 from J; bases not matched to a gene: 5. The CDR3 length is 14 residues. As DNA, the CDR3 is TGTGCTAGTGGCAAACAGGGGGCTTATCAGCCCCAGCATTTT. It translates to CASGKQGAYQPQHF.

There are a few counts of this clonotype. V usage is TRBV20-1 and J usage is TRBJ2-1; 15 bases are a match to TRBD2. The V segment lost 0 bases and the J segment 4 bases; nucleotides outside the gene matches: 7. The V gene's germline CDR1 is DFQATT and CDR2 SNEGSKA (reference sequence). CDR3 size: 18 residues. Written as DNA, the CDR3 is TGCAGTGCTAGAGAGGGACTAGCGGGAGGCCGAATTTACAATGAGCAGTTCTTC. Residues: CSAREGLAGGRIYNEQFF.

This clonotype was found many times. The V call is TRBV30, the J call TRBJ1-6; 7 bases map to TRBD1. V was pared by 4 bases and J by 6 bases, with 3 bases of the junction left unmatched. This CDR3 spans 13 amino acids. Germline-derived CDR1 and CDR2 are GTSNPN and SVGIG (reference sequence). This CDR3 is CAWTGQSNSPLHF. CDR3 DNA sequence: TGTGCCTGGACGGGACAGTCTAATTCACCCCTCCACTTT.

This clonotype was observed at least ten times. The chain joins TRBV12-3 or TRBV12-4 to TRBJ2-1; D possibly corresponds to TRBD1 (6 bases). Trimming stripped 7 bases from V and 0 bases from J, with 10 bases between. CDR3 length: 14 amino acids. CDR3 sequence: CASTRTASYNEQFF. In DNA form, the CDR3 reads TGTGCCAGCACCCGGACAGCCTCCTACAATGAGCAGTTCTTC.

This clonotype was observed at least ten times. The chain combines TRBV28 with TRBJ2-7; a weak D match, TRBD2 (6 bases). In germline, CDR1 is MDHEN, CDR2 SYDVKM. V lost 7 bases and J 0 bases, leaving 19 bases between the germline ends. The CDR3 extends over 16 amino acids. The CDR3 region has the DNA TGTGCCAGCAACTGGGGGATTAGCGGATTCTCCTACGAGCAGTACTTC. It yields the protein CASNWGISGFSYEQYF.

This clonotype was found many times. The rearrangement joins TRBV7-9 to TRBJ2-5; possible D gene TRBD1, 7 bases. Looked up from germline, CDR1 is SEHNR and CDR2 is FQNEAQ (reference sequence). The CDR3 runs to 13 residues. V dropped 2 bases and J dropped 10 bases, with 14 bases sitting between them. This chain's CDR3 is CASSLRQGGNQYF. CDR3 sequence (DNA): TGTGCCAGCAGCTTACGTCAGGGGGGAAACCAGTACTTC.

This chain uses TRBV3-1 with TRBJ2-7; 14 bases align to TRBD2. Germline assignment: CDR1 LGHDT and CDR2 YNNKEL (reference sequence). The CDR3 length is 16 residues. With V trimmed by 5 bases and J by 7 bases, 10 bases remained unmatched. In DNA, the CDR3 is TGTGCCAGCAGCACCCGACTAGCGGGAGGGTTTAGAGAGCAGTACTTC. It is translated as CASSTRLAGGFREQYF.

This clonotype has a count of ten or more. The chain is built from TRBV28 and TRBJ2-2; no clear D. CDR1 and CDR2 (germline): MDHEN, SYDVKM. Trimming cost V 7 bases and J 3 bases, with 6 bases left between them. This CDR3 is built from 12 residues. The CDR3 reads CASITDTGELFF. The CDR3 DNA reads TGTGCCAGCATAACAGACACCGGGGAGCTGTTTTTT.

The sample holds many counts of this clonotype. The rearrangement joins TRBV7-9 to TRBJ1-1; the D gene is possibly TRBD1 (6 bases). The CDR3 covers 13 residues. Trimming pared 6 bases from V and 5 bases from J, leaving 13 bases between. CDR1 and CDR2 (germline): SEHNR, FQNEAQ (reference sequence). CDR3 amino acids: CASSHSRGTEAFF. The CDR3 DNA follows: TGTGCCAGCAGTCATAGTAGGGGGACTGAAGCTTTCTTT.

In this sample, this clonotype turned up many times. This chain links TRBV20-1 with TRBJ2-7, with no clear D. The CDR3 consists of 13 residues. V gave up 3 bases and J gave up 7 bases, with 16 bases separating them. From germline, CDR1 is DFQATT and CDR2 SNEGSKA (reference sequence). The CDR3 reads CSARPPMKEEQYF. CDR3 sequence (DNA): TGCAGTGCTAGGCCCCCCATGAAAGAAGAGCAGTACTTC.

This clonotype was seen repeatedly, ten times or more. The chain employs TRBV14 and TRBJ2-7; D gene unclear. Germline-derived CDR1 and CDR2 are SGHDN and FVKESK. There are 16 residues in the CDR3. V was shortened by 0 bases and J by 4 bases, with 16 bases between the two germline ends. CDR3 DNA: TGTGCCAGCAGCCAAGATCACAGCCCCGTTGAATACGAGCAGTACTTC. Its translation: CASSQDHSPVEYEQYF.

V and J are TRBV11-1 and TRBJ2-3; D gene unclear. The length of the CDR3 is 12 residues. The germline V gene has CDR1 SGHAT and CDR2 FQDESV (reference sequence). The V gene lost 2 bases and the J gene lost 4 bases, with 4 bases spanning the gap. CDR3: CASSLRSDTQYF. In DNA form, the CDR3 reads TGTGCCAGCAGCTTAAGGTCAGATACGCAGTATTTT.

This clonotype was seen at least ten times. This sequence joins TRBV6-1 and TRBJ2-1; 7 bases are a match to TRBD2. Per the germline V gene, CDR1 is MNHNS and CDR2 is SASEGT. The length of the CDR3 is 11 residues. The trim removed 8 bases at V and 6 bases at J, leaving 1 base unmatched. CDR3: CASLAANEQFF. The DNA of the CDR3 is TGTGCCAGCCTAGCGGCCAATGAGCAGTTCTTC.

In its sample, this clonotype was seen many times. This rearrangement joins TRBV29-1 to TRBJ2-5; D may be TRBD1 (6 bases). The germline gives CDR1 SQVTM, CDR2 ANQGSEA. CDR3 length equals 14 residues. V lost 4 bases, J lost 2 bases, and 14 bases lay in between. CDR3 coding DNA: TGCAGCGTTGGACAGAGAACAGGGCAAGAGACCCAGTACTTC. This encodes CSVGQRTGQETQYF. Based on the CDR3 plus reference TRBV29-1 and TRBJ2-5, the full variable domain is SAVISQKPSRDICQRGTSLTIQCQVDSQVTMMFWYRQQPGQSLTLIATANQGSEATYESGFVIDKFPISRPNLTFSTLTVSNMSPEDSSIYLCSVGQRTGQETQYFGPGTRLLVL.

The sample holds many counts of this clonotype. The chain is built from TRBV28 and TRBJ1-4; D gene unclear. This CDR3 comprises 13 residues. The germline V gene encodes CDR1 MDHEN and CDR2 SYDVKM. The germline V and J ends were trimmed by 5 bases and 3 bases, with 7 bases remaining between them. The CDR3 region is CASSQESNEKLFF. The CDR3 DNA sequence: TGTGCCAGCAGTCAGGAGTCTAATGAAAAACTGTTTTTT.

In this sample, this clonotype turned up a few times. V usage is TRBV5-1 and J usage is TRBJ2-1; 8 positions agree with TRBD2. The CDR3 is made up of 16 amino acids. Germline V gives CDR1 SGHRS, CDR2 YFSETQ. V lost 0 bases to trimming and J lost 4 bases; unmatched junction nucleotides: 6. CDR3 sequence (DNA): TGCGCCAGCAGCTTGGTCAGGGCGGGGGGTTACAATGAGCAGTTCTTC. Its translation: CASSLVRAGGYNEQFF.

The V gene is TRBV25-1, the J gene TRBJ2-7; TRBD1 is a possible D gene (5 bases). Trimming left V 2 bases short and J 3 bases short, with 11 bases between. The CDR3 is made up of 14 amino acids. Germline-derived CDR1 and CDR2 are MGHDK and SYGVNS. This CDR3 reads CASSERWGGYEQYF. Here the CDR3 DNA reads TGTGCCAGCAGTGAACGGTGGGGCGGCTACGAGCAGTACTTC.

The rearrangement joins TRBV14 to TRBJ2-5; 10 bases fit TRBD2. This CDR3 is built from 16 residues. Trimming cost V 5 bases and J 1 base; bases outside gene matches: 7. Germline CDR1 reads SGHDN; CDR2 reads FVKESK. The CDR3 nucleotides are TGTGCCAGCAGCTTCCTAGCGGGAGTTGGCCAAGAGACCCAGTACTTC. Its protein product is CASSFLAGVGQETQYF.

The sample holds many counts of this clonotype. The CDR3 DNA reads TGTGCCAGCAGTTTACTGCGGGGACAAGAGACCCAGTACTTC. Its protein is CASSLLRGQETQYF. The chain combines TRBV12-3 or TRBV12-4 with TRBJ2-5; possible D gene TRBD2, 6 bases. The V end was cut by 2 bases, the J end by 2 bases, with 9 bases between. The CDR3 loop spans 14 amino acids.

This clonotype was counted at least ten times. This rearrangement joins TRBV28 to TRBJ1-2, with D maybe TRBD1 (6 bases). Germline assignment: CDR1 MDHEN and CDR2 SYDVKM. V was trimmed by 7 bases and J by 4 bases, leaving 16 bases between them. CDR3 length: 14 residues. As DNA, the CDR3 is TGTGCCAGCAAACAGGGCAGGGGCTTCTATGGCTACACCTTC. Protein: CASKQGRGFYGYTF.

This clonotype has ten or more counts. The rearrangement joins TRBV4-1 to TRBJ2-2, with 13 nucleotides matching TRBD2. Trimming cost V 3 bases and J 3 bases; bases outside gene matches: 4. Germline V gene data show CDR1 as MGHRA and CDR2 as YSYEKL. This CDR3 is 17 amino acids long. CDR3: CASSHYGTSGDTGELFF. The CDR3 DNA is TGCGCCAGCAGCCATTACGGGACTAGCGGGGACACCGGGGAGCTGTTTTTT.

Ten or more counts support this clonotype. The rearrangement links TRBV12-3 or TRBV12-4 to TRBJ2-5; D is ambiguous. V lost 6 bases, J lost 1 base, and 12 bases lay in between. The CDR3 sequence is 14 residues long. CDR3 sequence reads: CASRPGVSQETQYF. The CDR3 nucleotides are TGTGCCAGCAGACCTGGAGTATCCCAAGAGACCCAGTACTTC.

J is TRBJ2-7 and V is TRBV4-1; D may be TRBD2 (5 bases). V was trimmed by 0 bases and J by 2 bases, leaving 14 bases between them. The V gene's germline CDR1 is MGHRA and CDR2 YSYEKL. This CDR3 has 16 amino acids. The CDR3 region is CASSQDTTGIAYEQYF. The CDR3 DNA is TGCGCCAGCAGCCAAGACACCACCGGGATAGCCTACGAGCAGTACTTC.

This clonotype showed up just a few times. This rearrangement joins TRBV5-1 to TRBJ2-1, with 7 bases lining up with TRBD2. The germline gives CDR1 SGHRS, CDR2 YFSETQ. This CDR3 is 15 amino acids long. After removal of 0 bases from V and 7 bases from J, the junction contained 7 bases not matched to a gene. CDR3 coding DNA: TGCGCCAGCAGCTTGGGGTGGGAGGGTAGGAATGAGCAGTTCTTC. Its protein is CASSLGWEGRNEQFF.

The V gene is TRBV28, the J gene TRBJ2-2; D remains ambiguous. CDR1 is MDHEN, CDR2 SYDVKM, per germline. The V end was cut by 7 bases, the J end by 5 bases, with 8 bases between. The length of the CDR3 is 12 residues. The CDR3 bases are TGTGCCAGCACCCCCTTGACCGGGGAGCTGTTTTTT. It specifies CASTPLTGELFF.

Only a few counts were recorded for this clonotype. This chain connects TRBV27 to TRBJ2-5; weak D call: TRBD1 (6 bases). V dropped 0 bases and J dropped 5 bases, with 13 bases sitting between them. Looked up from germline, CDR1 is MNHEY and CDR2 is SMNVEV (reference sequence). The CDR3 sequence is 15 residues long. The CDR3 loop is CASSLSKQGRETQYF. For the CDR3, the DNA is TGTGCCAGCAGTTTATCGAAACAGGGAAGGGAGACCCAGTACTTC.

This clonotype was observed many times. J is TRBJ2-1 and V is TRBV29-1; 10 nucleotides agree with TRBD2. The germline gives CDR1 SQVTM, CDR2 ANQGSEA. The CDR3 totals 16 residues. Unmatched junction bases numbered 5, after V lost 3 bases and J lost 0 bases. The chain's CDR3 is CSVDGASGSSYNEQFF. CDR3 sequence (DNA): TGCAGCGTTGATGGGGCTAGCGGGAGCTCCTACAATGAGCAGTTCTTC.

This clonotype was picked up many times. The genes are TRBV12-3 or TRBV12-4 and TRBJ1-3; TRBD1 is a possible D gene (6 bases). V gave up 2 bases and J gave up 1 base, with 12 bases separating them. The CDR3 extends over 16 amino acids. The CDR3 DNA follows: TGTGCCAGCAGTTTAAGGGTGGGGGCGTCTGGAAACACCATATATTTT. Translated, it gives CASSLRVGASGNTIYF.

This clonotype was detected many times. The chain has TRBV27 and TRBJ1-2; D is possibly TRBD1 (5 bases). Germline CDR1 is MNHEY and CDR2 is SMNVEV (reference sequence). V dropped 6 bases and J dropped 7 bases, with 15 bases sitting between them. This CDR3 has 13 amino acids. The CDR3 region has the DNA TGTGCCAGCAGGGAGCAGGGTGTAGGTGGCTACACCTTC. It encodes CASREQGVGGYTF.